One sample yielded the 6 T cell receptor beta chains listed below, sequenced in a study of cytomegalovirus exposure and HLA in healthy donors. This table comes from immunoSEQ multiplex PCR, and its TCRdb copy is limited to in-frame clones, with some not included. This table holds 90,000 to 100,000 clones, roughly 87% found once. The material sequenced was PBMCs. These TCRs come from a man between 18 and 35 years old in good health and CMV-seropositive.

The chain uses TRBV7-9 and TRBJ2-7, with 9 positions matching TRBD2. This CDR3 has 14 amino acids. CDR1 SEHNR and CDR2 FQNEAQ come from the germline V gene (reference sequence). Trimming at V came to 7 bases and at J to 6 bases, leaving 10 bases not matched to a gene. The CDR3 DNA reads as TGTGCCAGCACCCCTAGCGGGAAGGGCTCCGAGCAGTACTTC. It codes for CASTPSGKGSEQYF.

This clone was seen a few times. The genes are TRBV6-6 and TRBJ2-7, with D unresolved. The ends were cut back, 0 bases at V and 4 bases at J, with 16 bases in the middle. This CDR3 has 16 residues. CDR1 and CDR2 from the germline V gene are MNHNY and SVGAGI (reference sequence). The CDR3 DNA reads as TGTGCCAGCAGTTACTCGCCGGATCTAGAGGAGTACGAGCAGTACTTC. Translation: CASSYSPDLEEYEQYF.

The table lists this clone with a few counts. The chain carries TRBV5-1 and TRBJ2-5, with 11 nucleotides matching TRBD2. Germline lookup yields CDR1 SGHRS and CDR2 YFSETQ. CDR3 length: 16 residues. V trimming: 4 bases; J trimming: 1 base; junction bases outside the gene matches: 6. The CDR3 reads CASSTGGTSGQETQYF. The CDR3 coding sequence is TGCGCCAGCAGCACGGGGGGGACTAGCGGCCAAGAGACCCAGTACTTC.

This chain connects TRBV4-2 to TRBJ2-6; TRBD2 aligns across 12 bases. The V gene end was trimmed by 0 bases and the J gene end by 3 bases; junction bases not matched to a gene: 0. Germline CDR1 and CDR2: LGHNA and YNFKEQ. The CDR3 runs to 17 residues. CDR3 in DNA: TGTGCCAGCAGCCAAGAGACTAGCGGGGGTGGGGCCAACGTCCTGACTTTC. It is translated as CASSQETSGGGANVLTF.

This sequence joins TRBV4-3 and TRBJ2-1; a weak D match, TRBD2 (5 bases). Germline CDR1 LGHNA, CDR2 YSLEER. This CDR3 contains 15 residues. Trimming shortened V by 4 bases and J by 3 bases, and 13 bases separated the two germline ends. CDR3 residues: CASSLRKEDYNEQFF. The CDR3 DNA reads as TGCGCCAGCAGCCTACGGAAGGAGGACTACAATGAGCAGTTCTTC.

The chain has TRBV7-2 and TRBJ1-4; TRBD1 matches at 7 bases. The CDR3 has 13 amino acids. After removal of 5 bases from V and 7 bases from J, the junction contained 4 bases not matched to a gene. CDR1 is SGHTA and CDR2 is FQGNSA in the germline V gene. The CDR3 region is CASSLGQAEKLFF. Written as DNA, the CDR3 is TGTGCCAGCAGCCTCGGACAGGCTGAAAAACTGTTTTTT.